This T cell receptor beta chain was documented in a study of a mutant IDH1 vaccine in newly diagnosed glioma. Findings and caveats of the study: Patients mounted vaccine-induced immune responses in around 93% of cases.

Time point in this sample: week 23, last vaccination. Mutant IDH1 20-mer peptide, at 300 ug, made up each vaccine dose, with topical imiquimod. Sequenced by immunoSEQ multiplex PCR; TCRdb stores in-frame clones only, minus some. The sample holds about 44,000 clones, less than 95% seen once. This clone was seen a few times. Its specificity is not known. The source material was PBMCs, sampled from a glioma patient whose treatment included an IDH1 peptide vaccine. The origin of this receptor is a man in his fifties with glioma.

Here the CDR3 DNA reads TGTGCCAGCAGCTTACAGGGTTACACTGAAGCTTTCTTT. Translated, it gives CASSLQGYTEAFF. The rearrangement joins TRBV9 to TRBJ1-1; a possible D gene is TRBD1 (6 bases). V lost 4 bases, J lost 3 bases, and 10 bases lay in between. Looked up from germline, CDR1 is SGDLS and CDR2 is YYNGEE. The CDR3 extends over 13 amino acids.